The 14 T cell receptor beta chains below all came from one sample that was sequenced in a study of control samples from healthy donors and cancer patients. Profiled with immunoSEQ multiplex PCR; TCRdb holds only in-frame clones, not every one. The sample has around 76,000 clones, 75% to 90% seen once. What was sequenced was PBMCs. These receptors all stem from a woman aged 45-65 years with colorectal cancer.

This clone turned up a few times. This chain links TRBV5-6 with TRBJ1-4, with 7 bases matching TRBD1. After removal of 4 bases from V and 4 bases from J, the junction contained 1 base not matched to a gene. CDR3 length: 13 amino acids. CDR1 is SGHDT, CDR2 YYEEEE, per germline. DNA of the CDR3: TGTGCCAGCAGCCGGGACAGTAATGAAAAACTGTTTTTT. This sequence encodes CASSRDSNEKLFF.

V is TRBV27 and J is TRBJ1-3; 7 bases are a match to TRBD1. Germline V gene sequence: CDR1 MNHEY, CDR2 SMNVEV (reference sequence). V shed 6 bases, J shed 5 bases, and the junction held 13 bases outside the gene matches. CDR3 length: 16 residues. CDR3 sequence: CASSSYSTGVRNTIYF. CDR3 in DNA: TGTGCCAGCAGCTCCTACTCTACAGGGGTTAGAAACACCATATATTTT.

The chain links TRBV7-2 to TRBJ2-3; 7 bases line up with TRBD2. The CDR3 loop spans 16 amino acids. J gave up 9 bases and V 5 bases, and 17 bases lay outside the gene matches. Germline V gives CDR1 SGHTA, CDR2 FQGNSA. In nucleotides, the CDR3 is TGTGCCAGCAGCCCCCGGAAGGGCGGGGGATGGGAGACGCAGTATTTT. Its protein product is CASSPRKGGGWETQYF.

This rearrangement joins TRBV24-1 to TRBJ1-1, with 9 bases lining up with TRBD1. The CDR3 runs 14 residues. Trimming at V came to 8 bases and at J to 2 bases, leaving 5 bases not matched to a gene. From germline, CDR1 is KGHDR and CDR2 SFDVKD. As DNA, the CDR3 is TGTGCCACCATGGACAGGGGCCGAAACACTGAAGCTTTCTTT. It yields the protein CATMDRGRNTEAFF.

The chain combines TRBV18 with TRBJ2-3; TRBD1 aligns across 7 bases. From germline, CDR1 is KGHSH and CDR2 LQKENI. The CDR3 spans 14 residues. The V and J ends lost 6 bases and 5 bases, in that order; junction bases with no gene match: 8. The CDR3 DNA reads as TGTGCCAGCTCCCTCGACAGGGAGAAAGATACGCAGTATTTT. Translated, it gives CASSLDREKDTQYF. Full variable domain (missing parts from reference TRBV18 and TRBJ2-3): NAGVMQNPRHLVRRRGQEARLRCSPMKGHSHVYWYRQLPEEGLKFMVYLQKENIIDESGMPKERFSAEFPKEGPSILRIQQVVRGDSAAYFCASSLDREKDTQYFGPGTRLTVL.

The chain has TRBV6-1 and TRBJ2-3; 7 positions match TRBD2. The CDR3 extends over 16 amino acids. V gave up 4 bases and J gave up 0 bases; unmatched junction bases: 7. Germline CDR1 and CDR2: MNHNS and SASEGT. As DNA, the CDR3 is TGTGCCAGCAGTGGGGGCCGGCGGGGGAGCACAGATACGCAGTATTTT. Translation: CASSGGRRGSTDTQYF.

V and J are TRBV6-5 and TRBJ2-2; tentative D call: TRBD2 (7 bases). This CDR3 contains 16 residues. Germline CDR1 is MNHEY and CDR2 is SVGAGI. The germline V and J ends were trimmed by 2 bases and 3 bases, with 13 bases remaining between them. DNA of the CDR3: TGTGCCAGCAGTTACGGCACAGGGAGGGACACCGGGGAGCTGTTTTTT. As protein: CASSYGTGRDTGELFF.

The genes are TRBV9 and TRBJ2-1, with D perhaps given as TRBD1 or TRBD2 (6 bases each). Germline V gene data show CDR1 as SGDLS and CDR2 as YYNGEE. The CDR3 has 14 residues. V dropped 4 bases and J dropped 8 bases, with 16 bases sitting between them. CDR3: CASSPMGGGDEQFF. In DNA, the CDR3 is TGTGCCAGCAGCCCCATGGGGGGCGGCGATGAGCAGTTCTTC.

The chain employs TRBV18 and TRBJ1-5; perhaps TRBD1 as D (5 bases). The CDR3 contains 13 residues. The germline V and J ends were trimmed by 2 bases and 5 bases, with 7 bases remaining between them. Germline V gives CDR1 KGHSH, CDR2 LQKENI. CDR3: CASSPIGDQPQHF. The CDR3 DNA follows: TGTGCCAGCTCACCAATAGGGGATCAGCCCCAGCATTTT.

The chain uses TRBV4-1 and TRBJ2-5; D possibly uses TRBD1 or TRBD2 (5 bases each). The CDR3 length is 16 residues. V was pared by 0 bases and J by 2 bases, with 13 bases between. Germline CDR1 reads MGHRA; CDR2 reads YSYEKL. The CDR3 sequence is CASSQDYRRGQETQYF. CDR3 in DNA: TGCGCCAGCAGCCAAGATTACAGGAGAGGGCAAGAGACCCAGTACTTC.

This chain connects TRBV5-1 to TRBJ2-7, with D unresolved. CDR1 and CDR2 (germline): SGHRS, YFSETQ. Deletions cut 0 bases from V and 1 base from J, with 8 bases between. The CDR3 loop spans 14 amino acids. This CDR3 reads CASSLASGSYEQYV. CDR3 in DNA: TGCGCCAGCAGCTTGGCGAGTGGGTCCTACGAGCAGTACGTC.

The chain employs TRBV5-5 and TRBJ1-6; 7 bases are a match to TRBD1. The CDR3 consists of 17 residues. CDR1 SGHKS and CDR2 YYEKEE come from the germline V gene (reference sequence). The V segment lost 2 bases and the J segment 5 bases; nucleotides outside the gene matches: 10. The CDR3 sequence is CASSLNSGTANNSPLHF. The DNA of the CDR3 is TGTGCCAGCAGCTTAAATTCCGGGACAGCTAATAATTCACCCCTCCACTTT.

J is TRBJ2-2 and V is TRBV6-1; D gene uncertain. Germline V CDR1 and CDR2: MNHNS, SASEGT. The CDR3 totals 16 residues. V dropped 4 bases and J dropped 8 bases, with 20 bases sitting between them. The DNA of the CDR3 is TGTGCCAGCAGTGGACGGACCCGTGGGCTATTAGGGGAGCTGTTTTTT. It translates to CASSGRTRGLLGELFF.

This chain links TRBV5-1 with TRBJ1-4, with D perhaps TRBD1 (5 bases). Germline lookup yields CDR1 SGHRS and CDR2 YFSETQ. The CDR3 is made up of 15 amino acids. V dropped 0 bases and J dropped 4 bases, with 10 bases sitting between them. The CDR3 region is CASSLGGTVNEKLFF. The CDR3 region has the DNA TGCGCCAGCAGCTTGGGGGGCACCGTTAATGAAAAACTGTTTTTT.